This T cell receptor beta chain was profiled in a study of regulatory T cells in long-lasting Graves disease (dated by TCRdb to about 2021). Background on the whole study: In the newly diagnosed Graves' disease group, patients had been taking antithyroid drugs for less than 3 months. Peripheral blood TCR sequencing and RNA sequencing compared persistent Graves' disease patients with newly diagnosed Graves' disease patients. The study took place in China and was registered as a clinical trial. A total of roughly 35 samples were covered by TCR sequencing, comprising approximately 13 persistent and around 20 newly diagnosed Graves' disease patients. Findings and caveats that apply to the study as a whole: Lower TCR Shannon entropy and fewer highly expanded clones were observed in persistent Graves' disease patients than in newly diagnosed patients, which suggested clonal expansion. Only peripheral blood was studied, because thyroid tissue, the primary lesion, was inaccessible. As a limitation, the authors acknowledged that the small sample size may reduce accuracy. Only the TCR beta chain was sequenced and analyzed. TRBV28, TRBJ1-2 and TRBJ2-5 were preferentially used in persistent disease, while TRBV20-1 and TRBJ2-1 were favored in newly diagnosed disease. Persistent patients shared more public clonotypes among themselves (2,741) than newly diagnosed patients did (approximately 970).

According to the study, the label for this sample's time point signals: newly diagnosed GD, antithyroid drugs for less than 3 months. RNA was extracted from PBMCs in TRIzol for both TCR sequencing and RNA sequencing. Graves' disease was diagnosed according to American Thyroid Association guidelines. Patients for the study were recruited at an endocrinology department in Xi'an, China. From each patient, around 9.3 milliliters of peripheral blood was collected into an EDTA anticoagulant tube. PBMCs were isolated by Ficoll Paque Plus density gradient separation without further T cell sorting. An Agilent 2100 Bioanalyzer and agarose gel were used to check RNA quality, while a NanoDrop 2000 measured RNA concentration. The method was multiplex PCR. Sequencing was performed on an Illumina HiSeq 4000. TCR beta libraries were built with iRepertoire HTBI primers and Arm-PCR amplification of CDR3 regions. Before sequencing, the PCR products went through gel purification. In the paper's pipeline: Across samples, some 62 TRBV and roughly 15 TRBJ segments were identified and used for gene usage analysis of CDR3 amino acid clonotypes. Filtered high-quality paired reads were merged into contigs using COPE and FqMerger. Contigs were aligned with BLAST to IMGT TRBV, TRBD and TRBJ reference genes, and CDR3 was defined per IMGT. Any clonotype with a frequency above 0.1% was classified as a highly expanded clone. Shannon entropy served as the measure of repertoire diversity, while the Gini coefficient captured V-J evenness. A clonotype found in more than one individual was treated as public. TCRdb reprocessing: public reads trimmed at Q25 with fastp, clones called with MiXCR, in-frame beta chains kept. Identical CDR3 proteins give one entry, which carries the most common genes and DNA. These V and J calls originate from TCRdb's pipeline instead of the authors' own analysis. This sample is represented by under 450,000 distinct CDR3 sequences; under 20% of them were singletons. The biggest ten clones account for over 20% of the sample.

Concerning this clonotype: The antigen it binds to is not known. This is likely an artifact of a read error, given a far larger clone one base away.

Taken from the germline V gene, the CDR1 and CDR2 loops are SGDLS and YYNGEE. The V end loses 4 bases and the J end loses 3 bases, and a stretch of 13 bases separates them. From its cysteine to its phenylalanine, the CDR3 spans 14 amino acids. Here the CDR3 DNA is all that survives: 42 bases in frame from base 1. These same records also appear under a second study, on T cells in Graves' hyperthyroidism and ophthalmopathy. From that second study: Graves' hyperthyroidism was defined as stable when no progression to ophthalmopathy occurred over 18 months of follow-up. Hyperthyroidism patients were aged 18 to 65 years and newly diagnosed, with disease duration of less than 2 months. Exclusion was applied to patients with uncontrolled infections, other autoimmune diseases, pregnancy or lactation. Diagnoses were based on clinical symptoms, serum thyroxine and TRAb, thyroid ultrasound and orbital computed tomography. A first-round RT-PCR of the TCR CDR3 used the HTBI primer set with the Qiagen OneStep RT-PCR kit. Most expanded thyroid clonotypes (frequency above 0.001) were also detected in blood, a finding suggesting that blood repertoires may reflect thyroid immune responses. In cross-validation, a model built on a 13 V-J signature told ophthalmopathy apart from stable hyperthyroidism with under 90% sensitivity and about 81% specificity, and in testing the same model reached 80%/75%. In validation, the model predicted progression to ophthalmopathy a median of about 6.8 months before onset, with roughly 71% sensitivity and 72.22% specificity. To identify distinguishing TCR V-J signatures, a discovery cohort of around 100 patients was used, comprising 43 with Graves' ophthalmopathy and approximately 57 with stable Graves' hyperthyroidism. An independent validation cohort of around 19 hyperthyroidism patients and about 16 patients who later progressed to ophthalmopathy tested prospective prediction of ophthalmopathy. The approximately 95 discovery patients were divided at random into training and test sets in a 7:3 ratio. Thyroid tissue and blood T-cell repertoires from several Graves' hyperthyroidism patients were also compared in the study. Following sampling, methimazole starting at 30 mg daily was given to hyperthyroidism patients, and high-dose intravenous methylprednisolone was given to ophthalmopathy patients. The libraries were constructed in a second round of multiplex PCR and then size-selected and purified. Sequencing of the libraries was done on an Illumina HiSeq2000 using paired-end 100 bp reads. SOAPnuke was used to process the raw data, throwing out any read that contained adapters or uncalled bases, had a mean Phred below 15, or lacked an exact constant-primer or identifier match. COPE v1.2.5 was used to merge high-quality paired reads, and clonotypes were defined as unique nucleotide sequences. MiTCR v1.1 was used to align clonotypes to the IMGT TRBV, TRBD and TRBJ reference segments. The analysis included only V-J combinations with a frequency above 0.0001, which together covered around 99% of the repertoires. A TCS score was defined as the ratio of F50 (clonal expansion) to E x V (chaos), with BLOSUM62-based TCRdist applied between CDR3 peptides within each V-J. Welch's t-statistics and random forest reduced roughly 500 V-J features to under 15, which were used in a naive Bayes classifier (R e1071). No statistical method was used to fix the sample size in advance, and group allocation was not hidden from the investigators. TCR Vbeta CDR3 sequencing of approximately 140 peripheral blood samples (around 45 ophthalmopathy, 75 hyperthyroidism and about 17 progressor patients) is reported in the paper.

Sequencing was performed on peripheral blood mononuclear cells (PBMCs), taken at new diagnosis, from a patient treated with antithyroid drugs. This chain is built from TRBV9 and TRBJ1-1, with the identity of the D gene unclear. The clonotype comes from a woman younger than 30 with Graves disease. Donor details come from another sample of the same person, matched by shared clones. The sequenced DNA: TGTGCCAGCAGCCTAGGCTGGGAGGACACTGAAGCTTTCTTT. It encodes CASSLGWEDTEAFF.